These 9 T cell receptor beta chains were sequenced from one sample in a study of T cells in tuberculosis. Data came from immunoSEQ multiplex PCR; TCRdb stores just in-frame clones and leaves some out. This repertoire shows tens of thousands of clones, about 96% found once; its top ten account for 6% to 6.5%. The sequencing sample was made of PBMCs. The source is a donor aged 10-29 years with latent tuberculosis or without tuberculosis infection.

This rearrangement joins TRBV29-1 to TRBJ2-4; 12 nucleotides agree with TRBD2. Germline CDR1 is SQVTM and CDR2 is ANQGSEA. The CDR3 contains 17 residues. With V trimmed by 1 base and J by 0 bases, 4 bases remained unmatched. CDR3 sequence reads: CSVEGTSGMGAKNIQYF. CDR3 in DNA: TGCAGCGTTGAAGGGACTAGCGGGATGGGAGCCAAAAACATTCAGTACTTC.

This sequence joins TRBV30 and TRBJ1-1; TRBD1 might be the D (5 bases). This CDR3 spans 14 amino acids. V lost 2 bases, J lost 0 bases, and 10 bases lay in between. CDR1 is GTSNPN, CDR2 SVGIG, per germline (reference sequence). CDR3 in amino acids: CAWSPGGMNTEAFF. In nucleotides, the CDR3 is TGTGCCTGGAGTCCCGGGGGGATGAACACTGAAGCTTTCTTT.

V usage is TRBV7-2 and J usage is TRBJ2-3, with D maybe TRBD1 (5 bases). Trimming took off 0 bases at V and 2 bases at J, with 12 bases between the two ends. This CDR3 has 16 amino acids. CDR1 and CDR2 (germline): SGHTA, FQGNSA. The DNA for the CDR3 is TGTGCCAGCAGCTTAGCTTGGGGCCGAAACACAGATACGCAGTATTTT. It encodes CASSLAWGRNTDTQYF.

This clone appeared a few times. The chain couples TRBV5-1 to TRBJ1-2, with 9 nucleotides matching TRBD1. Germline V gives CDR1 SGHRS, CDR2 YFSETQ. This CDR3 is 13 amino acids long. The V and J ends lost 2 bases and 5 bases, in that order; junction bases with no gene match: 1. CDR3 loop: CASSFDRGYGYTF. The CDR3 nucleotides read TGCGCCAGCAGCTTCGACAGGGGGTATGGCTACACCTTC.

This rearrangement joins TRBV11-2 to TRBJ2-3; TRBD1 aligns across 10 bases. Germline trimming cut 11 bases from V and 2 bases from J; bases unmatched to any gene: 7. The CDR3 runs to 14 residues. Germline loops: CDR1 SGHAT, CDR2 FQNNGV. The DNA of the CDR3 is TGTGCCCTGGGGGGGACAGGGGTCACAGATACGCAGTATTTT. This sequence encodes CALGGTGVTDTQYF.

The gene calls are TRBV7-2 and TRBJ2-7; D perhaps matches TRBD2 (5 bases). Germline V gene data show CDR1 as SGHTA and CDR2 as FQGNSA. Trimming left V 5 bases short and J 3 bases short, with 8 bases between. The CDR3 consists of 12 residues. CDR3 sequence (DNA): TGTGCCAGCAGCGCTGACTACTACGAGCAGTACTTC. This sequence encodes CASSADYYEQYF.

The chain employs TRBV29-1 and TRBJ2-7; D is unclear. With 5 bases removed from V and 0 bases from J, the gap between germline ends came to 11 bases. The CDR3 loop spans 13 amino acids. Germline V lookup: CDR1 SQVTM, CDR2 ANQGSEA. CDR3 in amino acids: CSVTRTTSYEQYF. DNA of the CDR3: TGCAGCGTTACCCGTACTACCTCCTACGAGCAGTACTTC.

This rearrangement joins TRBV7-9 to TRBJ2-7; D might be TRBD2 (6 bases). There are 14 residues in the CDR3. Trimming took off 5 bases at V and 4 bases at J, with 15 bases between the two ends. CDR1 is SEHNR and CDR2 is FQNEAQ in the germline V gene (reference sequence). For the CDR3, the DNA is TGTGCCAGCAGCGGGCTAATTAGCGGTTACGAGCAGTACTTC. Residues: CASSGLISGYEQYF.

The genes are TRBV7-2 and TRBJ2-3, with 11 positions matching TRBD2. Per germline, CDR1 SGHTA and CDR2 FQGNSA. The CDR3 spans 16 residues. V shed 5 bases and J 6 bases; nucleotides not matched to a gene: 10. This CDR3 reads CASSLKLAGAGDTQYF. CDR3 bases: TGTGCCAGCAGCCTCAAACTAGCGGGGGCGGGGGATACGCAGTATTTT.